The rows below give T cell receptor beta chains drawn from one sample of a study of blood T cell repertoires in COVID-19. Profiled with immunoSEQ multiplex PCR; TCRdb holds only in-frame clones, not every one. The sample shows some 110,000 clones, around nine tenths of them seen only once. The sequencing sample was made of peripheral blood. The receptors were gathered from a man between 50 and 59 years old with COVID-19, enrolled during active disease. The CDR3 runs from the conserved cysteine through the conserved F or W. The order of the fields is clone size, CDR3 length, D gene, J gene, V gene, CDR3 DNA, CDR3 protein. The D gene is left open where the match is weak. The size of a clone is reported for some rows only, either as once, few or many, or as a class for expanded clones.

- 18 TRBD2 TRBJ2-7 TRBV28 TGTGCCAGCAGTTTAAGCGGGACTAGCGGGAGAAGGGCGCGCGGGCAGTACTTC CASSLSGTSGRRARGQYF
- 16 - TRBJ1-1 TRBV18 TGTGCCAGCTCACCACGCCCCCGGGGAAACGGTGCTGAAGCTTTCTTT CASSPRPRGNGAEAFF
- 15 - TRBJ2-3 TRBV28 TGTGCCAGCAGGGGGACAACATATAGCACAGATACGCAGTATTTT CASRGTTYSTDTQYF
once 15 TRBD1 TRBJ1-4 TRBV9 TGTGCCAGCAGCGTAGACGGACAGGGTGGTGAAAAACTGTTTTTT CASSVDGQGGEKLFF
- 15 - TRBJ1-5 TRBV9 TGTGCCAGCAGCGTGACCGGGGATAGCAATCAGCCCCAGCATTTT CASSVTGDSNQPQHF
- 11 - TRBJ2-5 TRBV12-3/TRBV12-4 TGTGCCAGCAGTCGAGCAGAGACCCAGTACTTC CASSRAETQYF
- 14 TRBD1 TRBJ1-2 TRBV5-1 TGCGCCAGCAGCTATGGACAGGAGAACTATGGCTACACCTTC CASSYGQENYGYTF
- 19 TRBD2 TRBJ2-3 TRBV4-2 TGTGCCAGCAGCCGGCCCCGAGCGGGAGGATCGGTTCGGGCAGATACGCAGTATTTT CASSRPRAGGSVRADTQYF
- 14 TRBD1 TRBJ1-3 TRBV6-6 TGTGCCAGCAGACAGGGGGCCTCTGGAAACACCATATATTTT CASRQGASGNTIYF
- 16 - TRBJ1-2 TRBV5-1 TGCGCCAGCAGCCCCCGACAGGTGGGGGCGGAGGATGGCTACACCTTC CASSPRQVGAEDGYTF
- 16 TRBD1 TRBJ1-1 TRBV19 TGTGCCAGTAGTATCATCCGGGGACAGGGTGCGACTGAAGCTTTCTTT CASSIIRGQGATEAFF
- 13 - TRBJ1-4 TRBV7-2 TGTGCCAGCAGCTCATATCAGGGGGAAAAACTGTTTTTT CASSSYQGEKLFF
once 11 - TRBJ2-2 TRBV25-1 TGTGCCAGCAACAGGGCCGGGGAGCTGTTTTTT CASNRAGELFF
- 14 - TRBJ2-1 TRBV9 TGTGCCAGCAGCGTAGGAACCAGGGGCCATGAGCAGTTCTTC CASSVGTRGHEQFF
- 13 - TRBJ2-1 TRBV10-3 TGTGCCATCAGGCTTGGGGAGTACAATGAGCAGTTCTTC CAIRLGEYNEQFF
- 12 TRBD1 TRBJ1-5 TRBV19 TGTGCCAGTAGGCAGGGGGCCCAGCCCCAGCATTTT CASRQGAQPQHF
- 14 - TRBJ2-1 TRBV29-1 TGCAGCGTTGAGTTCGCCACAAGGGGGGGTGAGCAGTTCTTC CSVEFATRGGEQFF
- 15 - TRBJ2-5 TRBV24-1 TGTGCCACCAGTGTCATTGGGGCAGGACAAGAGACCCAGTACTTC CATSVIGAGQETQYF
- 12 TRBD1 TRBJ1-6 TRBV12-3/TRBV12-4 TGTGCCAGCAGTGCAGGGGGTTCACCCCTCCACTTT CASSAGGSPLHF
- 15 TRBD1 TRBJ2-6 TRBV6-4 TGTGCCAGCAGTGAACAGGGGACTGGGGCCAACGTCCTGACTTTC CASSEQGTGANVLTF
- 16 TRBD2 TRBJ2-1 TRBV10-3 TGTGCCATCAGTGAAATGGGAGGGACTGGCCGCAATGAGCAGTTCTTC CAISEMGGTGRNEQFF
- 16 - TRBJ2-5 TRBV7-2 TGTGCCAGCAGCTTAATTCGAGGGATCAAATCAGAGACCCAGTACTTC CASSLIRGIKSETQYF
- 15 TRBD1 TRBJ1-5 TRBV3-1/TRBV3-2 TGTGCCAGCAGCCAATCACAGGGGTCCAATCAGCCCCAGCATTTT CASSQSQGSNQPQHF
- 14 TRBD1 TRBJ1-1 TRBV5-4 TGTGCCAGCAGCAGGACAGGGGTGGTGACTGAAGCTTTCTTT CASSRTGVVTEAFF
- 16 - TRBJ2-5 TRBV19 TGTGCCAGTAGTGCGGGTGCGGGATTTATGGAAGAGACCCAGTACTTC CASSAGAGFMEETQYF